Sequencing of this TCR beta chain was carried out in a study of cytomegalovirus exposure and HLA in healthy donors. This CDR3 comprises 13 residues. From germline, CDR1 is MNHEY and CDR2 SMNVEV (reference sequence). V was trimmed by 5 bases and J by 3 bases, leaving 10 bases between them. The PCR had 60 Vbeta and 13 Jbeta primers. Measured with immunoSEQ multiplex PCR; TCRdb has only the in-frame clones, and not every one. Among roughly 100,000 clones listed, approximately 77% were seen once. This chain connects TRBV27 to TRBJ2-5; no clear D gene. This TCR derives from a middle-aged woman in good health and CMV-seronegative. Material for sequencing was PBMCs. The CDR3 region is CASSPYREETQYF. The CDR3 DNA is TGTGCCAGCAGTCCCTACCGAGAAGAGACCCAGTACTTC.